The text below deals with one TCR beta chain. Its target antigen remains unknown. Base-call qualities are not available, and no considerably larger clone is one nucleotide away. The data are from a study of immune evolution from preneoplasia to lung adenocarcinoma (dated by TCRdb to about 2021). Study-level background: The study profiled immune contexture across lung adenocarcinoma precursors and invasive adenocarcinoma using immune gene expression, TCR sequencing and multiplex immunofluorescence. The sample size was set by how many specimens were available, not by a prior power calculation. The immune data were combined with whole exome sequencing and methylation data from the same cohort of nodules. Resected precursor lesions (AAH, AIS, MIA) and invasive adenocarcinomas were each compared against paired morphologically normal lung tissue. The overall cohort comprised around 55 patients with pulmonary nodules who underwent surgical resection. POLYSOLVER was used to infer class I HLA alleles from exome data, and LOHHLA was used to detect allele-specific HLA loss. According to the study, roughly 100 samples were used for TCR sequencing. TCR sequencing data were obtained from 55 or so patients.

The patients had resection in Japan or China between the mid-2010s and the late 2010s. Histologic diagnosis of each case was confirmed independently by two lung cancer pathologists on H&E slides. FFPE tissue was used for DNA isolation with the AllPrep DNA/RNA FFPE Kit. Reading from cysteine to phenylalanine, the CDR3 counts 14 amino acids. Only the CDR3 portion is preserved as DNA: 42 bases, with reading frame beginning at the first base. Compared with germline, V lacks 5 bases and J lacks 8 bases; bases without a gene match: 9. The CDR1 and CDR2 encoded by the germline V gene are MDHEN and SYDVKM. Using the immunoSEQ hsTCRbeta Kit, TCR beta CDR3 regions were sequenced from DNA. The original methods were these. TCR sequencing data were analysed with the ImmunoSEQ Analyzer. T cell clonality was defined as 1 minus Pielou's evenness, as computed on productive rearrangements. To measure T cell diversity, the inverse Simpson index was applied to productive templates. T cell density was defined as TCR beta template counts normalized to usable DNA, with usable DNA estimated by amplification and sequencing of housekeeping genes. Two-sided Kruskal-Wallis tests were used to compare TCR metrics between histologic stages. Sourced from immuneACCESS, this table was stored by TCRdb with only in-frame sequences that have V and J called. A share of the clones is absent; for the studies checked, an unresolved V gene accounts for under half, and the remainder has no known explanation. V and J calls and clone size are copied from that table; D and trimming were computed from the DNA. Counted in this sample were around 4,100 clones; approximately 80% of them appeared once. The ten biggest clones cover about 8.4% of the sample.

What the work shows at the level of the full study, not this receptor alone: The findings reflected association rather than direct causation, and larger cohorts with long-term follow-up and longitudinal biopsies were considered necessary. Clonality was highest in normal lung, while later-stage lesions appeared to show lower clonality but higher T cell density and diversity. The highest top T cell clone frequencies were observed in normal lung, and a progressive decrease in top T cell clone frequencies appeared to occur from AAH through AIS, MIA and invasive adenocarcinoma. Because all patients were from Japan and China, applicability to Western populations was uncertain.

The TCR was taken from a person aged 55-79 years with lung adenocarcinoma. Sequencing was performed on FFPE adjacent normal lung tissue. The sequence is built from TRBV28 and TRBJ2-4, with 7 bases in between that match TRBD1. The CDR3 amino acid sequence is: CASSTLGQRYIQYF. The DNA sequence is given as TGTGCCAGCAGTACACTGGGACAGAGGTACATTCAGTACTTC.